Listed below are T cell receptor beta chains from one sample, sequenced in a study of type 1 regulatory T cells. TCRdb re-called the reads with MiXCR, one entry per CDR3 protein. Counted here are about 42,000 distinct CDR3 sequences, more than 9% occurring once; the ten biggest clones make up 8% to 10%. These TCRs' antigens remain unknown. The sample comprised cultured non-Tr1 T cells, either the whole culture or a sorted T cell fraction (not recorded which). All receptors come from a human donor in good health. Each CDR3 is given with its conserved first and last residue. The order of the fields is J gene, V gene, clone size, CDR3 protein. The size entry is marked missing in some rows and otherwise reads once, few, many or a size class.

j_call: TRBJ2-7
v_call: TRBV5-1
clone_size: -
cdr3_aa: CASSLDRGYEQYF

j_call: TRBJ2-2
v_call: TRBV9
clone_size: few
cdr3_aa: CASSVAGPLTGELFF

j_call: TRBJ2-7
v_call: TRBV7-2
clone_size: many
cdr3_aa: CASSLVLAPSYEQYF

j_call: TRBJ2-1
v_call: TRBV5-1
clone_size: many
cdr3_aa: CASSRGGSSVNEQFF

j_call: TRBJ1-6
v_call: TRBV30
clone_size: few
cdr3_aa: CAWRDRDRRNSPLHF

j_call: TRBJ2-3
v_call: TRBV20-1
clone_size: once
cdr3_aa: CSATTSGGITDTQYF

j_call: TRBJ1-3
v_call: TRBV7-2
clone_size: -
cdr3_aa: CASIKNRDFGNTIYF

j_call: TRBJ2-1
v_call: TRBV5-1
clone_size: many
cdr3_aa: CASSSQRGLGNEQFF

j_call: TRBJ1-2
v_call: TRBV20-1
clone_size: many
cdr3_aa: CSARGDTVNYGYTF

j_call: TRBJ1-2
v_call: TRBV20-1
clone_size: few
cdr3_aa: CSARDPRGGYGYTF

j_call: TRBJ2-2
v_call: TRBV10-3
clone_size: -
cdr3_aa: CAISHANTGELFF

j_call: TRBJ1-5
v_call: TRBV5-6
clone_size: -
cdr3_aa: CASSRSIFNQPQHF

j_call: TRBJ2-6
v_call: TRBV5-1
clone_size: few
cdr3_aa: CASSSGQTGSSGANVLTF

j_call: TRBJ2-3
v_call: TRBV19
clone_size: few
cdr3_aa: CASSRGQGLRSGTDTQYF

j_call: TRBJ2-7
v_call: TRBV12-3/TRBV12-4
clone_size: many
cdr3_aa: CASSFAATTYEQYF

j_call: TRBJ2-1
v_call: TRBV20-1
clone_size: few
cdr3_aa: CSASFMNNEQFF

j_call: TRBJ2-6
v_call: TRBV7-3
clone_size: -
cdr3_aa: CASSLRWDRVSANVLTF

j_call: TRBJ2-3
v_call: TRBV20-1
clone_size: many
cdr3_aa: CSAEESLGTDTQYF

j_call: TRBJ2-1
v_call: TRBV18
clone_size: -
cdr3_aa: CASSPSHGLYNEQFF

j_call: TRBJ2-5
v_call: TRBV29-1
clone_size: many
cdr3_aa: CSVVPQETQYF

j_call: TRBJ2-1
v_call: TRBV18
clone_size: few
cdr3_aa: CASSPGLAGMGEQFF

j_call: TRBJ2-1
v_call: TRBV3-1
clone_size: few
cdr3_aa: CASSPRQGGVRIF

j_call: TRBJ1-1
v_call: TRBV28
clone_size: many
cdr3_aa: CASSLGMRLKAFF

j_call: TRBJ1-1
v_call: TRBV18
clone_size: few
cdr3_aa: CASSNADTEAFF

j_call: TRBJ2-2
v_call: TRBV20-1
clone_size: many
cdr3_aa: CSANRGDTGELFF

j_call: TRBJ2-3
v_call: TRBV18
clone_size: many
cdr3_aa: CASSQRGQDTQYF

j_call: TRBJ2-1
v_call: TRBV4-2
clone_size: few
cdr3_aa: CASSRPSGQVYNEQFF